These 27 T cell receptor beta chains originate from one sample sequenced in a study of T cell responses to AZD1222 COVID-19 vaccine. Profiling relied on immunoSEQ multiplex PCR, and the TCRdb table lists in-frame clones only, not all of them. The table lists about 140,000 clones, roughly 90% of them singletons, with under 2.5% in the top ten. Sequencing used peripheral blood, obtained on day 0 of AZD1222 vaccination. These receptors originate from an adult in good health.

The genes are TRBV18 and TRBJ1-1, with D uncertain. The V gene lost 3 bases and the J gene lost 1 base, with 24 bases spanning the gap. The CDR3 extends over 19 amino acids. In germline, CDR1 is KGHSH, CDR2 LQKENI. In nucleotides, the CDR3 is TGTGCCAGCTCACCCTGGCCTATATTACGGGTCAAGGGGAACACTGAAGCTTTCTTT. Residues: CASSPWPILRVKGNTEAFF.

V is TRBV11-2 and J is TRBJ1-3; 8 bases fit TRBD1. The V and J ends lost 5 bases and 0 bases, in that order; junction bases with no gene match: 3. The CDR3 runs to 15 residues. The germline V gene encodes CDR1 SGHAT and CDR2 FQNNGV. CDR3: CASSTRGPSGNTIYF. CDR3 DNA: TGTGCCAGCAGCACCAGGGGGCCCTCTGGAAACACCATATATTTT.

The chain uses TRBV11-3 and TRBJ2-3; no definite D call. V lost 2 bases, J lost 1 base, and 4 bases lay in between. This CDR3 region has 13 residues. CDR1 and CDR2 (germline): SGHNT, YENEEA. CDR3 DNA: TGTGCCAGCAGCTTACTCGGCACAGATACGCAGTATTTT. Amino acids: CASSLLGTDTQYF.

The genes are TRBV11-3 and TRBJ2-3, with D perhaps matching TRBD2 (6 bases). The CDR3 contains 14 residues. Trimming removed 5 bases from V and 4 bases from J, with 13 bases in between. The germline V gene has CDR1 SGHNT and CDR2 YENEEA. CDR3 residues: CASSRTGTADTQYF. Written as DNA, the CDR3 is TGTGCCAGCAGCAGAACCGGGACTGCAGATACGCAGTATTTT.

The rearrangement uses TRBV15 and TRBJ1-2, with a weak D call TRBD1 (5 bases). V lost 0 bases and J lost 4, with 12 bases in between. The CDR3 consists of 15 residues. Looked up from germline, CDR1 is LNHNV and CDR2 is YYDKDF (reference sequence). For the CDR3, the DNA is TGTGCCACCAGCAGAGATTTGACAGACGTCTATGGCTACACCTTC. This codes for CATSRDLTDVYGYTF.

V gene TRBV5-5 combines with J gene TRBJ1-2; a weak D match, TRBD1 (5 bases). V was trimmed by 0 bases and J by 4 bases, leaving 13 bases between them. In germline, CDR1 is SGHKS, CDR2 YYEKEE (reference sequence). This CDR3 spans 15 amino acids. CDR3 nucleotide sequence: TGTGCCAGCAGCTTGGATGGCTCCGGGGCCTATGGCTACACCTTC. Its protein is CASSLDGSGAYGYTF.

The V gene is TRBV29-1, the J gene TRBJ2-7; 9 nucleotides agree with TRBD2. The junction had 5 bases not matched to a gene; V was cut back by 1 base and J by 7 bases. CDR3 size: 13 residues. The germline CDR1 and CDR2 sequences are SQVTM and ANQGSEA. This chain's CDR3 is CSVEVTSGLEQYF. The CDR3 nucleotides read TGCAGCGTTGAAGTGACTAGCGGACTTGAGCAGTACTTC.

This rearrangement joins TRBV10-3 to TRBJ1-2; D uncertain. V dropped 4 bases and J dropped 8 bases, with 17 bases sitting between them. Germline V lookup: CDR1 ENHRY, CDR2 SYGVKD. This CDR3 is 14 amino acids long. CDR3 protein: CAISAGLLTDGYTF. The CDR3 coding sequence is TGTGCCATCAGTGCCGGGCTCCTGACGGACGGCTACACCTTC.

V is TRBV6-5 and J is TRBJ1-2; a possible D gene is TRBD1 (6 bases). The V gene's germline CDR1 is MNHEY and CDR2 SVGAGI. V gave up 6 bases and J gave up 8 bases, with 10 bases separating them. This CDR3 comprises 11 residues. In DNA, the CDR3 is TGTGCCAGCAGCCAGGGGACCGGCTACACCTTC. This gives the protein CASSQGTGYTF.

The V and J genes are TRBV6-2 or TRBV6-3 and TRBJ2-7; the D gene is possibly TRBD1 (7 bases). CDR1 and CDR2 (germline): MNHEY, SVGEGT. The CDR3 is made up of 15 amino acids. The V and J ends lost 0 bases and 8 bases respectively, with 17 bases between them. The CDR3 reads CASSYSGRGDTKQYF. The CDR3 DNA follows: TGTGCCAGCAGTTACTCAGGCAGGGGGGATACGAAGCAGTACTTC.

The CDR3 loop reads CASSFSRTGSFGYTF. The CDR3 region has the DNA TGTGCCAGCAGTTTTAGTAGGACAGGGTCATTTGGCTACACCTTC. The chain joins TRBV28 to TRBJ1-2; 8 bases are a match to TRBD1. Germline V lookup: CDR1 MDHEN, CDR2 SYDVKM. This CDR3 has 15 amino acids. V gave up 3 bases and J gave up 7 bases; unmatched junction bases: 10.

The genes are TRBV29-1 and TRBJ1-4, with D perhaps TRBD1 (6 bases). The CDR3 sequence is 13 residues long. CDR1 is SQVTM and CDR2 is ANQGSEA in the germline V gene. Trimming left V 4 bases short and J 5 bases short, with 11 bases between. The CDR3 reads CSVGGQKNEKLFF. The CDR3 region has the DNA TGCAGCGTTGGCGGACAGAAAAATGAAAAACTGTTTTTT.

The V call is TRBV5-4, the J call TRBJ2-3; D is tentatively TRBD1 or TRBD2 (6 bases each). V was clipped by 0 bases and J by 2 bases, with 16 bases between them. CDR3 length: 17 residues. Germline V gene sequence: CDR1 SGHNT, CDR2 YYREEE (reference sequence). CDR3 in amino acids: CASSLAPRRGSTDTQYF. Written as DNA, the CDR3 is TGTGCCAGCAGCTTGGCCCCAAGGAGGGGGTCCACAGATACGCAGTATTTT.

The chain links TRBV11-1 to TRBJ1-1; D may be TRBD1 (5 bases). The V and J ends lost 7 bases and 9 bases respectively, with 21 bases between them. The germline gives CDR1 SGHAT, CDR2 FQDESV (reference sequence). This CDR3 comprises 14 residues. CDR3 in DNA: TGTGCCAGCACTCTTTCCGGGGCAGCTCACCAAGCTTTCTTT. Protein product: CASTLSGAAHQAFF.

The chain has TRBV13 and TRBJ1-1, with D perhaps matching TRBD1 (5 bases). Germline CDR1 reads PRHDT; CDR2 reads FYEKMQ (reference sequence). The CDR3 covers 16 residues. V was trimmed by 3 bases and J by 0 bases, leaving 14 bases between them. CDR3 nucleotides: TGTGCCAGCAGCTTTGGGACGGGAAGAATGAACACTGAAGCTTTCTTT. Translating it yields CASSFGTGRMNTEAFF.

In regard to this clone: The junction departs from germline at one end; a sequencing error may be responsible. This sequence joins TRBV7-9 and TRBJ1-2; D not resolved. The CDR3 is made up of 13 amino acids. CDR1 is SEHNR and CDR2 is FQNEAQ in the germline V gene (reference sequence). CDR3 in DNA: TGTGCCAGCACCTTAGAGGGTTTTCATGGCTACACCTTC. Encoded protein: CASTLEGFHGYTF.

In this sample, this clone turned up once. V and J are TRBV27 and TRBJ2-7, with 7 bases fitting TRBD2. Germline CDR1 MNHEY, CDR2 SMNVEV (reference sequence). The CDR3 is 19 residues long. After removal of 3 bases from V and 1 base from J, the junction contained 18 bases not matched to a gene. Here the CDR3 DNA reads TGTGCCAGCAGTTTTAAACCTTACCCCGGGGAGGGTGGTTCCTACGAGCAGTACTTC. This codes for CASSFKPYPGEGGSYEQYF.

This chain links TRBV10-3 with TRBJ1-3, with TRBD1 matching 12 bases. Per the germline V gene, CDR1 is ENHRY and CDR2 is SYGVKD. The CDR3 contains 17 residues. The ends lost 4 bases at V and 0 bases at J; junction bases unmatched: 4. CDR3 sequence (DNA): TGTGCCATCAGTGCGGGACAGGGGGCAATCTCTGGAAACACCATATATTTT. This translates into CAISAGQGAISGNTIYF.

This rearrangement joins TRBV15 to TRBJ1-1, with D tentatively TRBD1 (5 bases). V lost 1 base to trimming and J lost 11 bases, with 14 bases between them. The CDR3 sequence is 13 residues long. In germline, CDR1 is LNHNV, CDR2 YYDKDF (reference sequence). The CDR3 protein is CATSRGGAPNAFF. DNA of the CDR3: TGTGCCACCAGCAGAGGCGGGGCCCCGAACGCTTTCTTT.

The chain has TRBV11-3 and TRBJ1-2; no clear D gene. The CDR3 is made up of 12 amino acids. Trimming pared 4 bases from V and 3 bases from J, leaving 6 bases between. The V gene's germline CDR1 is SGHNT and CDR2 YENEEA. Here the CDR3 DNA reads TGTGCCAGCAGCTCGAAGGACTATGGCTACACCTTC. Translation gives CASSSKDYGYTF.

This sequence joins TRBV6-1 and TRBJ1-5; TRBD1 matches at 8 bases. Germline V lookup: CDR1 MNHNS, CDR2 SASEGT. V lost 2 bases to trimming and J lost 9 bases; unmatched junction nucleotides: 9. This CDR3 is built from 15 residues. In DNA form, the CDR3 reads TGTGCCAGCAGTGAAACTAAGGGACAGGCTAGGCCCCAGCATTTT. Protein sequence: CASSETKGQARPQHF.

V is TRBV29-1 and J is TRBJ2-1; no definite D call. Trimming took off 2 bases at V and 7 bases at J, with 12 bases between the two ends. The length of the CDR3 is 13 residues. Germline-derived CDR1 and CDR2 are SQVTM and ANQGSEA. This CDR3 reads CSVEWTGGNEQFF. In nucleotides, the CDR3 is TGCAGCGTTGAATGGACCGGTGGTAATGAGCAGTTCTTC.

This chain connects TRBV27 to TRBJ2-1, with 10 bases identical to TRBD2. This CDR3 is 15 amino acids long. Germline V gene sequence: CDR1 MNHEY, CDR2 SMNVEV (reference sequence). J was trimmed by 7 bases and V by 2 bases; bases with no gene match: 5. The CDR3 DNA is TGTGCCAGCAGTTTAGCTAGCGGGGGTACTAATGAGCAGTTCTTC. Encoded protein: CASSLASGGTNEQFF.

This chain uses TRBV20-1 with TRBJ2-7, with D unclear. Trimming stripped 3 bases from V and 2 bases from J, with 5 bases between. The germline CDR1 and CDR2 sequences are DFQATT and SNEGSKA (reference sequence). The CDR3 is made up of 11 amino acids. The CDR3 DNA sequence: TGCAGTGCTAGTGGGACCTACGAGCAGTACTTC. Encoded protein: CSASGTYEQYF.

This chain connects TRBV11-2 to TRBJ1-1; D might be TRBD1 (5 bases). Germline assignment: CDR1 SGHAT and CDR2 FQNNGV. This CDR3 is 13 amino acids long. The V gene lost 3 bases and the J gene lost 2 bases, with 7 bases spanning the gap. CDR3 sequence: CASSFDRNTEAFF. The CDR3 nucleotides are TGTGCCAGCAGCTTCGACAGAAACACTGAAGCTTTCTTT.

J is TRBJ2-1 and V is TRBV5-1; 12 bases map to TRBD2. CDR3 length: 15 amino acids. The germline gives CDR1 SGHRS, CDR2 YFSETQ. V gave up 0 bases and J gave up 12 bases; unmatched junction bases: 7. CDR3 region: CASSLEGLAGLWQFF. Written as DNA, the CDR3 is TGCGCCAGCAGCTTGGAAGGACTAGCGGGATTATGGCAGTTCTTC.

This clone was picked up a small number of times. The chain links TRBV3-1 (or the pseudogene TRBV3-2) to TRBJ1-1; 7 bases are shared with TRBD1. This CDR3 is 13 amino acids long. Germline trimming cut 2 bases from V and 6 bases from J; bases unmatched to any gene: 3. The germline V gene has CDR1 LGHDT and CDR2 YNNKEL (reference sequence). The DNA for the CDR3 is TGTGCCAGCAGCCAACCCAGGGGGTCTGAAGCTTTCTTT. Translation gives CASSQPRGSEAFF.